The rows below give T cell receptor beta chains drawn from one sample of a study of blood T cell repertoires in COVID-19. TCRdb's table, derived via immunoSEQ multiplex PCR, lists solely in-frame clones and lacks some. The sample lists roughly 150,000 clones, about 80% occurring once. The sequenced material came from PBMCs or T cells enriched from blood (not recorded which). The receptor source for this set is a woman aged 60-75 years who had recovered from COVID-19. Each CDR3 is given with its conserved first and last residue. D genes are given only for firm matches. Size values are once, few and many counts, or a class for expanded clones, and some rows have none.

TRBV9	TRBJ1-2	-	-	TGTGCCAGCAGCGTAGCCAGCGGGGCTGTGGGCGGCTACACCTTC	CASSVASGAVGGYTF
TRBV5-4	TRBJ2-2	-	TRBD1	TGTGCCAGCAGCTTTATAGGGGGCACGAACACCGGGGAGCTGTTTTTT	CASSFIGGTNTGELFF
TRBV23-1	TRBJ2-6	-	-	TGCGCCAGCAGTCAAAACCGGCCTAGCAAAGCGGCTGGGGCCAACGTCCTGACTTTC	CASSQNRPSKAAGANVLTF
TRBV6-5	TRBJ1-1	-	-	TGTGCCAGCAGGCGTGGAGATTACACTGAAGCTTTCTTT	CASRRGDYTEAFF
TRBV9	TRBJ2-4	-	TRBD1	TGTGCCAGCAGCGTAGCGGACAGGGGATCCAAAAACATTCAGTACTTC	CASSVADRGSKNIQYF
TRBV5-4	TRBJ2-3	-	TRBD2	TGTGCCAGCAGCTTGGAGCGGGGGGGCACAGATACGCAGTATTTT	CASSLERGGTDTQYF
TRBV19	TRBJ2-5	-	-	TGTGCTGTATGGGGGCCGGAGACCCAGTACTTC	CAVWGPETQYF
TRBV5-8	TRBJ1-3	-	TRBD1	TGTGCCAGCAGCAAGGACAGGGGCTCCTTTCTAAACACCATATATTTT	CASSKDRGSFLNTIYF
TRBV18	TRBJ2-3	-	TRBD1	TGTGCCAGCTCACCAAGGCGGGGACAGGGCACAGATACGCAGTATTTT	CASSPRRGQGTDTQYF
TRBV27	TRBJ1-6	-	TRBD1	TGTGCCAGCAGTCCAACAGGGGTTCAATATAATTCACCCCTCCACTTT	CASSPTGVQYNSPLHF
TRBV30	TRBJ2-5	-	TRBD2	TGTGCCTGGACTCGCGGGACTAGGAAAGAGACCCAGTACTTC	CAWTRGTRKETQYF
TRBV11-1	TRBJ2-4	-	-	TGTGCCAGCAGCCTAGGGACTGACATTCAGTACTTC	CASSLGTDIQYF
TRBV4-1	TRBJ2-3	-	-	TGCGCCAGCGCGGCAGATACGCAGTATTTT	CASAADTQYF
TRBV5-1	TRBJ2-3	-	TRBD2	TGCGCCAGCAGGGGACTAGCGGGGGGCAGCACAGATACGCAGTATTTT	CASRGLAGGSTDTQYF
TRBV11-3	TRBJ2-2	-	-	TGTGCCAGCAGCATCGCTGCAGGTTATGGGGAGCTGTTTTTT	CASSIAAGYGELFF
TRBV7-9	TRBJ2-2	-	-	TGTGCCAGCAGCTTAGCCGGACTCAACTGGAACACCGGGGAGCTGTTTTTT	CASSLAGLNWNTGELFF
TRBV12-3/TRBV12-4	TRBJ1-1	-	TRBD1	TGTGCCAGCAGTTTATGGGGGACAGCCGCCGCTTTCTTT	CASSLWGTAAAFF
TRBV10-2	TRBJ2-3	-	-	TGCGCCAGCCGGGACACCCAAAACACAGATACGCAGTATTTT	CASRDTQNTDTQYF
TRBV27	TRBJ1-1	-	TRBD1	TGTGCCAGCAGTTTATCAAGGACAGGGGAAACTGAAGCTTTCTTT	CASSLSRTGETEAFF
TRBV12-3/TRBV12-4	TRBJ2-7	few	-	TGTGCCAGCACCGGCTCGGGGGAGCAGTACTTC	CASTGSGEQYF
TRBV13	TRBJ2-1	-	-	TGTGCCAGCAGCTTAATAAATGAGCAGTTCTTC	CASSLINEQFF
TRBV12-3/TRBV12-4	TRBJ1-1	-	-	TGTGCCAGCAGTTTCGGGGGGCCTGAAGCTTTCTTT	CASSFGGPEAFF
TRBV21-1	TRBJ1-1	-	-	TGTGCCAGCAGCTCCCCTGGACGGAGGGACACTGAAGCTTTCTTT	CASSSPGRRDTEAFF
TRBV7-2	TRBJ2-5	-	TRBD2	TGTGCCAGCAGCTTAGGGGGGGGGTTGAAGACCCAGTACTTC	CASSLGGGLKTQYF
TRBV6-6	TRBJ2-1	-	TRBD2	TGTGCCAGCCTCGGGGGGGGTGAGCAGTTCTTC	CASLGGGEQFF
TRBV4-1	TRBJ2-1	-	TRBD2	TGCGCCAGCAGACCCACGGGGGGGGGTTCGCTCAATGAGCAGTTCTTC	CASRPTGGGSLNEQFF
TRBV2	TRBJ1-2	-	-	TGTGCCAGCAAGGTGCGGGATGATGGCTACACCTTC	CASKVRDDGYTF
TRBV6-5	TRBJ2-1	-	TRBD1	TGTGCCAGCAGCTATGGACAGGGGGGCTATGAGCAGTTCTTC	CASSYGQGGYEQFF
TRBV11-1	TRBJ1-2	-	-	TGTGCCAGCAGCTTACCAGGGAACTATGGCTACACCTTC	CASSLPGNYGYTF
TRBV11-2	TRBJ2-5	-	TRBD2	TGTGCCAGCAGCTTAGCCCTAGCGGGGGGCCGGACCCAGTACTTC	CASSLALAGGRTQYF
TRBV12-3/TRBV12-4	TRBJ1-3	-	-	TGTGCCAGCAGCTATGAAGGAAACACCATATATTTT	CASSYEGNTIYF
TRBV5-1	TRBJ2-5	once	TRBD2	TGCGCCACCAGGGAGGGTTTTCTTCAAGAGACCCAGTACTTC	CATREGFLQETQYF
TRBV19	TRBJ2-2	-	-	TGTGCCAGTAGTCCGACTACCGGGGAGCTGTTTTTT	CASSPTTGELFF
TRBV29-1	TRBJ2-7	few	-	TGCAGCGTTGACACAGTGTCCTACGAGCAGTACTTC	CSVDTVSYEQYF
TRBV30	TRBJ2-7	once	-	TGTGCCTGCGGGGGGCCGGCCTACGAGCAGTACTTC	CACGGPAYEQYF